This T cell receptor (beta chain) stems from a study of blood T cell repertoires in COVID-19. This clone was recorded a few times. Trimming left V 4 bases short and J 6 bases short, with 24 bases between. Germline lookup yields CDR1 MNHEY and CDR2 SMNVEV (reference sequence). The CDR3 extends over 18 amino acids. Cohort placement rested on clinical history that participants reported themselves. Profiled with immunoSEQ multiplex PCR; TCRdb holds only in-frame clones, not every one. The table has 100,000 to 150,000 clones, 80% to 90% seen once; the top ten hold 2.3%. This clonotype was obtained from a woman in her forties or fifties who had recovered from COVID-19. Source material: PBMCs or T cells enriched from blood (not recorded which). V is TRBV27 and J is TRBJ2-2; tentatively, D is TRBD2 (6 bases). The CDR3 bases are TGTGCCAGCAGTTCCCATATCCTGACGCGGGGCGCGGCCGGGGAGCTGTTTTTT. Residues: CASSSHILTRGAAGELFF.